The 20 T cell receptor beta chains given below trace back to one sample, sequenced in a study of cytomegalovirus exposure and HLA in healthy donors. The PCR ran on 60 Vbeta and 13 Jbeta primers. TCRdb's copy holds only in-frame clones and misses some; the assay was immunoSEQ multiplex PCR. The sample table sets out about 53,000 clones. Sequencing input: PBMCs. These receptors were collected from a young woman in good health and CMV-seronegative.

The chain links TRBV18 to TRBJ1-3; D gene unclear. Germline values: CDR1 KGHSH, CDR2 LQKENI. V lost 4 bases and J 0 bases, leaving 7 bases between the germline ends. The CDR3 sequence is 14 residues long. CDR3 sequence: CASSLDTSGNTIYF. CDR3 bases: TGTGCCAGCTCACTAGACACCTCTGGAAACACCATATATTTT.

The chain uses TRBV30 and TRBJ1-3, with TRBD1 as a possible D gene (5 bases). There are 13 residues in the CDR3. V was pared by 4 bases and J by 2 bases, with 9 bases between. Germline V gene data show CDR1 as GTSNPN and CDR2 as SVGIG (reference sequence). Here the CDR3 reads CAWTGSPGNTIYF. The CDR3 DNA sequence: TGTGCCTGGACAGGGTCCCCTGGAAACACCATATATTTT.

The chain employs TRBV18 and TRBJ2-5; TRBD2 might be the D (5 bases). The CDR3 contains 16 residues. CDR1 and CDR2 (germline): KGHSH, LQKENI. Trimming took 2 bases from V and 1 from J, leaving 14 bases between them. CDR3 amino acids: CASSPRAGGSQETQYF. The CDR3 DNA reads TGTGCCAGCTCACCAAGGGCAGGAGGCTCCCAAGAGACCCAGTACTTC.

CDR3 amino acids: CASSLQWGPEETQYF. The CDR3 nucleotides read TGTGCCAGCAGCTTGCAGTGGGGGCCGGAGGAGACCCAGTACTTC. The V gene is TRBV7-2, the J gene TRBJ2-5; D may be TRBD1 (6 bases). This CDR3 contains 15 residues. The V gene lost 3 bases and the J gene lost 5 bases, with 16 bases spanning the gap. Germline V gene sequence: CDR1 SGHTA, CDR2 FQGNSA.

The chain links TRBV29-1 to TRBJ2-5; TRBD2 matches 7 bases. The CDR3 is 13 amino acids. Germline V gene sequence: CDR1 SQVTM, CDR2 ANQGSEA. Germline trimming cut 4 bases from V and 4 bases from J; bases unmatched to any gene: 6. Here the CDR3 reads CSVVGAGRETQYF. The CDR3 bases are TGCAGCGTTGTGGGAGCGGGACGAGAGACCCAGTACTTC.

The chain employs TRBV9 and TRBJ1-1; unclear D gene. This CDR3 comprises 13 residues. The V gene's germline CDR1 is SGDLS and CDR2 YYNGEE. V lost 1 base and J 1 base, leaving 5 bases between the germline ends. This CDR3 reads CASSVQANTEAFF. The CDR3 nucleotides are TGTGCCAGCAGCGTACAGGCGAACACTGAAGCTTTCTTT.

Written as DNA, the CDR3 is TGTGCCAGCAGCTTGCCCTTAGGGGTGGGCTATGGCTACACCTTC. Its translation: CASSLPLGVGYGYTF. The V gene is TRBV5-4, the J gene TRBJ1-2, with D possibly being TRBD1 (5 bases). V lost 1 base and J 4 bases, leaving 14 bases between the germline ends. The germline gives CDR1 SGHNT, CDR2 YYREEE (reference sequence). The CDR3 totals 15 residues.

To note about this clone: Other DNA sequences from this sample encode an identical CDR3 as well. The chain employs TRBV6-4 and TRBJ2-2; TRBD2 might be the D (6 bases). Per germline, CDR1 MRHNA and CDR2 SNTAGT. The CDR3 is 13 residues long. V lost 4 bases and J lost 3, with 6 bases in between. CDR3 amino acids: CASSAGDTGELFF. The CDR3, as DNA: TGTGCCAGCAGTGCGGGAGACACCGGGGAGCTGTTTTTT.

This chain connects TRBV6-6 to TRBJ1-1, with D hard to call. There are 13 residues in the CDR3. V lost 2 bases and J lost 5, with 9 bases in between. CDR1 and CDR2 from the germline V gene are MNHNY and SVGAGI (reference sequence). The CDR3 loop reads CASSYGRLTEAFF. CDR3 sequence (DNA): TGTGCCAGCAGTTACGGGAGGTTGACTGAAGCTTTCTTT.

This chain links TRBV4-2 with TRBJ1-1; D is possibly TRBD1 (5 bases). With 3 bases removed from V and 0 bases from J, the gap between germline ends came to 14 bases. The CDR3 spans 16 residues. Germline lookup yields CDR1 LGHNA and CDR2 YNFKEQ. CDR3 sequence reads: CASSQEQGFLNTEAFF. The DNA of the CDR3 is TGTGCCAGCAGCCAGGAGCAGGGATTTTTGAACACTGAAGCTTTCTTT.

V gene TRBV7-2 combines with J gene TRBJ1-1; weak D call: TRBD1 (5 bases). CDR3 length: 17 residues. CDR1 is SGHTA and CDR2 is FQGNSA in the germline V gene. The V end lost 1 base, the J end lost 1 base, and 16 bases lay between the germline ends. The DNA for the CDR3 is TGTGCCAGCAGCTTAGGAAAGGTTTCAGGGTGGAACACTGAAGCTTTCTTT. Translating it yields CASSLGKVSGWNTEAFF.

The J gene is TRBJ2-3, the V gene TRBV5-1, with D unresolved. Per the germline V gene, CDR1 is SGHRS and CDR2 is YFSETQ. This CDR3 is 14 amino acids long. Trimming pared 0 bases from V and 4 bases from J, leaving 9 bases between. The CDR3: CASSLEPDSDTQYF. CDR3 in DNA: TGCGCCAGCAGCTTGGAACCAGACTCAGATACGCAGTATTTT.

V gene TRBV27 combines with J gene TRBJ1-2; D is uncertain. This CDR3 comprises 16 residues. Germline assignment: CDR1 MNHEY and CDR2 SMNVEV (reference sequence). Trimming removed 6 bases at V and 4 bases at J, with 21 bases between. CDR3 amino acids: CASRSWPPGEGYGYTF. In nucleotides, the CDR3 is TGTGCCAGCAGAAGTTGGCCCCCAGGAGAGGGCTATGGCTACACCTTC.

The rearrangement joins TRBV29-1 to TRBJ1-1; no definite D call. The CDR3 extends over 12 amino acids. CDR1 is SQVTM and CDR2 is ANQGSEA in the germline V gene. The V end lost 4 bases, the J end lost 11 bases, and 17 bases lay between the germline ends. The CDR3 reads CSVGSQVVSAFF. For the CDR3, the DNA is TGCAGCGTTGGTAGTCAGGTGGTGAGTGCTTTCTTT.

This sequence joins TRBV9 and TRBJ2-5; possible D gene TRBD2, 6 bases. CDR3 length equals 15 residues. Trimming stripped 0 bases from V and 1 base from J, with 10 bases between. CDR1 and CDR2 from the germline V gene are SGDLS and YYNGEE. CDR3 nucleotide sequence: TGTGCCAGCAGCGTAGGTGGAGGGTCCCAAGAGACCCAGTACTTC. This sequence encodes CASSVGGGSQETQYF.

The chain couples TRBV5-1 to TRBJ2-5, with D unresolved. This CDR3 has 14 amino acids. Trimming left V 1 base short and J 0 bases short, with 7 bases between. Germline loops: CDR1 SGHRS, CDR2 YFSETQ. CDR3 bases: TGCGCCAGCAGCTTGATGCGGAACCAAGAGACCCAGTACTTC. This sequence encodes CASSLMRNQETQYF.

V is TRBV5-4 and J is TRBJ2-5; 10 bases fit TRBD2. This CDR3 is 15 amino acids long. Trimming at V came to 0 bases and at J to 3 bases, leaving 2 bases not matched to a gene. CDR1 SGHNT and CDR2 YYREEE come from the germline V gene (reference sequence). The CDR3 DNA is TGTGCCAGCAGCTTGGGGCTAGCGGGGGAAGAGACCCAGTACTTC. Translation: CASSLGLAGEETQYF. Supplemented by reference TRBV5-4 and TRBJ2-5, the full variable domain reads ETGVTQSPTHLIKTRGQQVTLRCSSQSGHNTVSWYQQALGQGPQFIFQYYREEENGRGNFPPRFSGLQFPNYSSELNVNALELDDSALYLCASSLGLAGEETQYFGPGTRLLVL.

The chain has TRBV28 and TRBJ2-7; TRBD1 matches 7 bases. This CDR3 comprises 17 residues. Germline trimming cut 5 bases from V and 3 bases from J; bases unmatched to any gene: 16. In germline, CDR1 is MDHEN, CDR2 SYDVKM. The CDR3 DNA sequence: TGTGCCAGCAGTAGACATATTAGGGACAGAGGGTACTACGAGCAGTACTTC. Amino acids: CASSRHIRDRGYYEQYF.

This chain links TRBV19 with TRBJ2-4; D not resolved. CDR3 length equals 15 residues. Germline V gives CDR1 LNHDA, CDR2 SQIVND (reference sequence). V was shortened by 4 bases and J by 7 bases, with 17 bases between the two germline ends. CDR3 loop: CASSTTRDAANIQYF. In nucleotides, the CDR3 is TGTGCCAGTAGTACAACTCGAGACGCAGCGAACATTCAGTACTTC.

CDR3 in amino acids: CATSTRTAALGGYTF. DNA for the CDR3: TGTGCCACCAGCACCAGGACAGCCGCTCTAGGGGGCTACACCTTC. The chain links TRBV15 to TRBJ1-2, with D possibly matching TRBD1 (6 bases). Trimming removed 4 bases from V and 8 bases from J, with 20 bases in between. This CDR3 has 15 amino acids. Germline values: CDR1 LNHNV, CDR2 YYDKDF (reference sequence).